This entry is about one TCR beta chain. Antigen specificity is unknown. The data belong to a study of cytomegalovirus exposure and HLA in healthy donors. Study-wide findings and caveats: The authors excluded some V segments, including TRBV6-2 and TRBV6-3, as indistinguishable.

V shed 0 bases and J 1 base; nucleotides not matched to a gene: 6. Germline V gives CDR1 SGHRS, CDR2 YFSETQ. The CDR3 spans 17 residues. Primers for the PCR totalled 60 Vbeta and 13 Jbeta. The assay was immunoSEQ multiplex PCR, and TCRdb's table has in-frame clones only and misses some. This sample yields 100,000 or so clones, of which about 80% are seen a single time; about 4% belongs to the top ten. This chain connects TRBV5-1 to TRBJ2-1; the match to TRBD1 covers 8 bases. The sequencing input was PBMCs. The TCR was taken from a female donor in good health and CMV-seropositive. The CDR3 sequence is CASSLGQGSLSYNEQFF. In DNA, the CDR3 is TGCGCCAGCAGCTTGGGACAGGGGAGTTTATCCTACAATGAGCAGTTCTTC.